This T cell receptor beta chain was sequenced during a study of cytomegalovirus exposure and HLA in healthy donors. Study-level findings and limits: As immune exposure information, only CMV serostatus was available.

It was with 60 Vbeta and 13 Jbeta primers that the PCR ran. Produced via immunoSEQ multiplex PCR; TCRdb's table is partial and in-frame only. Of more than 150,000 clones in the sample, approximately 80% were seen once. Concerning this clone: The antigen is undetermined.

The V gene lost 5 bases and the J gene lost 3 bases, with 10 bases spanning the gap. The germline V gene encodes CDR1 SEHNR and CDR2 FQNEAQ (reference sequence). The CDR3 covers 13 residues. The donors comprised healthy bone marrow donors. The V call is TRBV7-9, the J call TRBJ1-1; D is possibly TRBD1 (5 bases). Material: PBMCs. This receptor was obtained from a woman aged 45-65 years in good health and CMV-seropositive. The CDR3 region is CASSPGFDTEAFF. The CDR3 DNA reads as TGTGCCAGCAGCCCAGGGTTTGACACTGAAGCTTTCTTT.